What follows is one T cell receptor (beta chain) and its context. The antigen is not known. The data stem from a study of T-cell memory formation after mild COVID-19. As for the study in general: For the most part, TCR clusters were specific to one donor. The study, taken as a whole, reports: Largely, contracting CD4+ clones fell within CM and EM, and contracting CD8+ clones within EMRA. Pre-infection memory harbored some responding clones, suggesting cross-reactive memory joined. Clones contracting day 15 to 85 were balanced CD4/CD8; later expanders leaned CD4+.

TCRdb redid the calling of the 5' RACE reads with MiXCR, one entry per CDR3 protein. The sample has about 610,000 distinct CDR3 sequences; about 18% are singletons. Trimming removed 7 bases at V and 1 base at J, with 7 bases between. The length of the CDR3 is 12 residues. CDR1 is ENHRY, CDR2 SYGVKD, per germline. This receptor was obtained from an adult woman who had mild COVID-19 (a few samples of this study predate the infection). Cell type and time point are not known. J is TRBJ1-1 and V is TRBV10-3; perhaps TRBD1 as D (5 bases). Sequenced sample: PBMCs or a T cell subset sorted from them (not recorded which). The CDR3, as DNA: TGTGCCATCAAAGGGGCGAACACTGAAGCTTTCTTT. This sequence encodes CAIKGANTEAFF.